This T cell receptor (beta chain) was obtained from a study of T cells in Graves' hyperthyroidism and ophthalmopathy. Amplified regions were TCR beta CDR3 sequences from RNA transcripts. A set of HTBI primers served as the primers for a first-round RT-PCR of the TCR CDR3. From the multiplex PCR reads, TCRdb called clonotypes with MiXCR, one entry per CDR3 protein. The sample has 400,000 to 500,000 distinct CDR3 sequences; approximately 15% are singletons. This clonotype was counted at least ten times. Material for sequencing was blood. This TCR derives from a man between 18 and 35 years old with Graves' ophthalmopathy.

DNA for the CDR3: TGCAGTGCTAGGGGGGGGCGGGAGTTCTACGAGCAGTACTTC. Translating it yields CSARGGREFYEQYF. This sequence joins TRBV20-1 and TRBJ2-7; maybe TRBD2 (7 bases). The length of the CDR3 is 14 residues. V was trimmed by 3 bases and J by 3 bases, leaving 15 bases between them. Germline CDR1 reads DFQATT; CDR2 reads SNEGSKA (reference sequence).